This T cell receptor beta chain was found in a study of shared clonotypes between healthy human individuals. Across several immunoSEQ plates, the genomic DNA of each subset was split evenly. Sequencing was performed with immunoSEQ multiplex PCR; in TCRdb, only in-frame clones are kept and a portion is missing. The profile shows roughly 2 million clones, approximately 94% of them singletons. This receptor was obtained from a man between 18 and 35 years old in good health. Sequencing used naive CD4+ T cells sorted from blood. Stated subset: CD45RA+ positively selected.

CDR3 sequence: CASSRNSQVEKLFF. CDR3 coding DNA: TGCGCCAGCAGCCGTAATAGTCAGGTTGAAAAACTGTTTTTT. The V and J genes are TRBV5-1 and TRBJ1-4, with D unclear. Looked up from germline, CDR1 is SGHRS and CDR2 is YFSETQ. Trimming took 4 bases from V and 7 from J, leaving 14 bases between them. CDR3 length: 14 amino acids.